Each of the 20 T cell receptor beta chains below was sequenced from the same sample in a study of identical twins. TCRdb re-called the 5' RACE reads with MiXCR, one entry per CDR3 protein. The top ten hold less than 4% of the sample, which has 230,000 or so distinct CDR3 sequences, about 8.3% seen once. These data also formed part of another study, on yellow fever vaccine responses in identical twins.

The sample comprised CD8+ T cells sorted from blood. The origin of the receptors is a woman aged 18-29 years in good health.

The chain employs TRBV2 and TRBJ2-6; 12 bases fit TRBD2. Germline CDR1 reads SNHLY; CDR2 reads FYNNEI. The CDR3 totals 19 residues. After removal of 11 bases from V and 1 base from J, the junction contained 15 bases not matched to a gene. The CDR3 reads CAFSLQTSGSDSGANVLTF. In DNA form, the CDR3 reads TGTGCCTTCAGTCTACAGACTAGCGGGAGTGATTCTGGGGCCAACGTCCTGACTTTC.

Only a few counts were recorded for this clonotype. This chain connects TRBV7-2 to TRBJ2-7; D gene ambiguous. Trimming removed 5 bases from V and 3 bases from J, with 17 bases in between. The CDR3 is 15 residues long. Germline V gives CDR1 SGHTA, CDR2 FQGNSA. The CDR3 DNA reads as TGTGCCAGCAGCCTACCCCCCTCCCCGGACTACGAGCAGTACTTC. This translates into CASSLPPSPDYEQYF.

This clonotype was detected ten times or more. This chain connects TRBV6-2 or TRBV6-3 to TRBJ2-2; D unclear. Germline loops: CDR1 MNHEY, CDR2 SVGEGT. Trimming shortened V by 6 bases and J by 6 bases, and 14 bases separated the two germline ends. This CDR3 spans 14 amino acids. The CDR3 nucleotides are TGTGCCAGCAGCCGATCGGGCGAGGCCGGGGAGCTGTTTTTT. Amino acid sequence: CASSRSGEAGELFF.

The J gene is TRBJ2-3, the V gene TRBV6-2 or TRBV6-3, with D unclear. Trimming removed 2 bases from V and 2 bases from J, with 14 bases in between. The germline V gene encodes CDR1 MNHEY and CDR2 SVGEGT. CDR3 length: 16 amino acids. In nucleotides, the CDR3 is TGTGCCAGCAGTTACCACCCGGATTCTTCCACAGATACGCAGTATTTT. Protein product: CASSYHPDSSTDTQYF.

This clonotype was counted a few times. V is TRBV10-3 and J is TRBJ2-5, with D perhaps matching TRBD1 (5 bases). The CDR3 runs 14 residues. V lost 4 bases, J lost 3 bases, and 12 bases lay in between. Germline CDR1 reads ENHRY; CDR2 reads SYGVKD. The CDR3 loop is CAISGKGAEETQYF. In DNA form, the CDR3 reads TGTGCCATCAGTGGTAAAGGGGCAGAAGAGACCCAGTACTTC.

This clonotype has a handful of counts. Here the CDR3 DNA reads TGTGCCAGCCGCGGGCAGAGATACGAGCAGTACTTC. Protein product: CASRGQRYEQYF. The chain links TRBV2 to TRBJ2-7; TRBD2 is a possible D gene (5 bases). CDR3 length equals 12 residues. With 8 bases removed from V and 4 bases from J, the gap between germline ends came to 12 bases. In germline, CDR1 is SNHLY, CDR2 FYNNEI. Full variable domain (outside the CDR3, taken from reference TRBV2 and TRBJ2-7): EPEVTQTPSHQVTQMGQEVILRCVPISNHLYFYWYRQILGQKVEFLVSFYNNEISEKSEIFDDQFSVERPDGSNFTLKIRSTKLEDSAMYFCASRGQRYEQYFGPGTRLTVT.

The chain employs TRBV20-1 and TRBJ1-5; D not certain. The germline gives CDR1 DFQATT, CDR2 SNEGSKA (reference sequence). The CDR3 has 13 residues. V lost 0 bases to trimming and J lost 4 bases, with 7 bases between them. The CDR3 spells CSARDSGNQPQHF. In DNA, the CDR3 is TGCAGTGCTAGAGATTCGGGAAATCAGCCCCAGCATTTT.

A few counts support this clonotype. The V call is TRBV4-3, the J call TRBJ2-1; 10 bases align to TRBD2. J was trimmed by 7 bases and V by 3 bases; bases with no gene match: 12. The germline CDR1 and CDR2 sequences are LGHNA and YSLEER. The CDR3 covers 17 residues. This CDR3 is CASSHVPKREGGNEQFF. CDR3 coding DNA: TGCGCCAGCAGCCATGTCCCTAAGCGGGAGGGCGGGAATGAGCAGTTCTTC.

This clonotype has a handful of counts. CDR3 sequence (DNA): TGTGCCAGCAGTGGGACTAGCGTCTACGAGCAGTACTTC. It encodes CASSGTSVYEQYF. The chain is built from TRBV2 and TRBJ2-7; the match to TRBD2 covers 9 bases. The J segment lost 3 bases and the V segment lost 4 bases, leaving 1 base of the junction unmatched. This CDR3 is 13 amino acids long. From germline, CDR1 is SNHLY and CDR2 FYNNEI.

This clonotype was observed at least ten times. The rearrangement uses TRBV15 and TRBJ2-7, with a possible D match to TRBD1 (6 bases). Germline CDR1 reads LNHNV; CDR2 reads YYDKDF (reference sequence). The CDR3 has 17 residues. Trimming stripped 0 bases from V and 6 bases from J, with 21 bases between. CDR3 bases: TGTGCCACCAGCAGAGATTCAAGGGACACGGTTGAAATCGAGCAGTACTTC. Encoded protein: CATSRDSRDTVEIEQYF.

This clonotype came up many times. The chain has TRBV5-1 and TRBJ2-3, with D tentatively TRBD2 (6 bases). Germline V gene sequence: CDR1 SGHRS, CDR2 YFSETQ. V lost 4 bases to trimming and J lost 1 base, with 13 bases between them. CDR3 length: 15 residues. In DNA form, the CDR3 reads TGCGCCAGCAGCCTAATAGCGGCCGGCACAGATACGCAGTATTTT. Amino acids: CASSLIAAGTDTQYF.

V is TRBV11-3 and J is TRBJ2-7; TRBD2 agrees at 12 bases. The V gene end was trimmed by 8 bases and the J gene end by 3 bases; junction bases not matched to a gene: 2. The germline V gene has CDR1 SGHNT and CDR2 YENEEA. The length of the CDR3 is 13 residues. DNA for the CDR3: TGTGCCAGCTGGACTAGCGGGGTCTACGAGCAGTACTTC. Its protein is CASWTSGVYEQYF.

The V gene is TRBV6-2 or TRBV6-3, the J gene TRBJ2-7, with a possible D match to TRBD2 (5 bases). CDR3 size: 16 residues. V lost 1 base, J lost 1 base, and 14 bases lay in between. The germline V gene has CDR1 MNHEY and CDR2 SVGEGT. Written as DNA, the CDR3 is TGTGCCAGCAGTTACTTCGCGGGTCAGTGGTCCTACGAGCAGTACTTC. Encoded protein: CASSYFAGQWSYEQYF.

This clonotype has only a few counts. The chain uses TRBV7-9 and TRBJ2-7; D is perhaps TRBD2 (5 bases). The CDR3 is made up of 12 amino acids. V lost 5 bases and J 2 bases, leaving 7 bases between the germline ends. CDR1 and CDR2 (germline): SEHNR, FQNEAQ (reference sequence). The CDR3 nucleotides are TGTGCCAGCAGCATCGGGACCTACGAGCAGTACTTC. Its protein is CASSIGTYEQYF.

This clonotype is termed medium-sized. The rearrangement links TRBV6-4 to TRBJ2-3; 8 positions agree with TRBD2. Trimming cost V 3 bases and J 3 bases; bases outside gene matches: 5. CDR1 and CDR2 (germline): MRHNA, SNTAGT. CDR3 length equals 15 residues. In DNA form, the CDR3 reads TGTGCCAGCAGTGAGCAAGCGGGGGAGACAGATACGCAGTATTTT. Translation: CASSEQAGETDTQYF.

The sample holds many counts of this clonotype. This chain links TRBV7-8 with TRBJ2-7; D might be TRBD2 (5 bases). Per the germline V gene, CDR1 is SGHVS and CDR2 is FQNEAQ. The V gene lost 1 base and the J gene lost 0 bases, with 16 bases spanning the gap. CDR3 size: 17 residues. CDR3 region: CASSLVAHGRSSYEQYF. For the CDR3, the DNA is TGTGCCAGCAGCTTAGTAGCACATGGGAGATCCTCCTACGAGCAGTACTTC.

Many counts were recorded for this clonotype. V and J are TRBV12-3 or TRBV12-4 and TRBJ2-7; weak D call: TRBD1 (5 bases). V was shortened by 10 bases and J by 1 base, with 14 bases between the two germline ends. This CDR3 spans 13 amino acids. CDR3 nucleotide sequence: TGTGCCACGCAAAGGGGCCCTTCCTACGAGCAGTACTTC. Translating it yields CATQRGPSYEQYF.

This clonotype was recorded a few times. This rearrangement joins TRBV20-1 to TRBJ2-7; 10 bases map to TRBD2. This CDR3 contains 15 residues. CDR1 and CDR2 (germline): DFQATT, SNEGSKA (reference sequence). V dropped 0 bases and J dropped 4; count of bases not matched to a gene: 6. CDR3 loop: CSARDGPSGRYEQYF. CDR3 DNA: TGCAGTGCTAGAGATGGTCCTAGCGGGAGATACGAGCAGTACTTC.

This clonotype was detected only a few times. The chain links TRBV11-2 to TRBJ2-7, with D maybe TRBD1 (7 bases). From germline, CDR1 is SGHAT and CDR2 FQNNGV. V lost 4 bases, J lost 5 bases, and 15 bases lay in between. This CDR3 has 14 residues. CDR3 region: CASSYRGGSDEQYF. The CDR3 bases are TGTGCCAGCAGCTACAGGGGAGGATCCGACGAGCAGTACTTC.

The V and J genes are TRBV27 and TRBJ2-3, with TRBD2 as a possible D gene (5 bases). Germline assignment: CDR1 MNHEY and CDR2 SMNVEV (reference sequence). This CDR3 comprises 16 residues. The V end was cut by 1 base, the J end by 5 bases, with 16 bases between. The DNA of the CDR3 is TGTGCCAGCAGTTTATGGCCTACAGATGAGGGAGATACGCAGTATTTT. Translating gives CASSLWPTDEGDTQYF.